This T cell receptor beta chain was identified during a study of CD8+ T cells in alopecia areata. Study-level results: Researchers reported that TCR sharing among patients proved less clear than in mice, possibly HLA-linked. Scalp sample data also include resident alphabeta T cells from normal skin.

As to this clone: What it binds is unknown.

Per germline, CDR1 SQVTM and CDR2 ANQGSEA. This CDR3 region has 14 residues. V was clipped by 7 bases and J by 6 bases, with 19 bases between them. PBMCs served as the source from which CD4+ and CD8+ T cells were sorted. Reverse transcribed after extraction, RNA yielded cDNA as the sequencing template. Data came from immunoSEQ multiplex PCR; TCRdb stores just in-frame clones and leaves some out. This table holds 120,000 to 150,000 clones, more than 45% found once. The chain combines TRBV29-1 with TRBJ2-1; possibly TRBD1 or TRBD2 for D (5 bases each). The sample consisted of CD4+ T cells sorted from blood. The receptor comes from a human donor with alopecia areata. CDR3 protein: CSASPSSGPNEQFF. The CDR3 region has the DNA TGCAGCGCCAGCCCTTCTTCGGGACCCAATGAGCAGTTCTTC.